These 21 T cell receptor beta chains originate from one sample sequenced in a study of metastatic and nonmetastatic thyroid tumors. Thyroid surgery was performed in patients who had received no treatment beforehand. TCRdb redid the clone calls on the PCR reads using MiXCR. The sample has about 9,000 clones; approximately 15% are singletons. The sample was blood. Receptors were obtained from a female donor with papillary thyroid cancer or a benign thyroid nodule (not recorded which). Some clones in this sample may be carry-over from other donors' samples.

The chain has TRBV7-8 and TRBJ1-1; possible D gene TRBD1, 6 bases. V was cut by 1 base and J by 1 base, with 10 bases left in between. The germline gives CDR1 SGHVS, CDR2 FQNEAQ. The CDR3 runs 15 residues. The CDR3 sequence: CASSLGGRGNTEAFF. The CDR3 DNA reads as TGTGCCAGCAGCTTAGGTGGCAGGGGGAACACTGAAGCTTTCTTT.

In its sample, this clone was seen many times. This chain connects TRBV2 to TRBJ2-1; TRBD1 matches at 7 bases. The CDR3 is 16 residues long. V lost 6 bases to trimming and J lost 7 bases; unmatched junction nucleotides: 15. Germline CDR1 reads SNHLY; CDR2 reads FYNNEI. The DNA for the CDR3 is TGTGCCAGCAGATTAATGACAGGGACGTTTGAAAATGAGCAGTTCTTC. This codes for CASRLMTGTFENEQFF.

This clone is termed medium-sized. The CDR3 loop reads CASSRLAGDTQYF. The CDR3 bases are TGTGCCAGCAGTCGTCTAGCGGGAGATACGCAGTATTTT. The gene calls are TRBV6-1 and TRBJ2-3; 8 bases align to TRBD2. CDR1 is MNHNS and CDR2 is SASEGT in the germline V gene. CDR3 length: 13 amino acids. J was trimmed by 5 bases and V by 5 bases; bases with no gene match: 3.

For this clone: Since no conserved phenylalanine or tryptophan closes the CDR3, a read error is the likely cause. The chain's CDR3 is CASRPGLQATEAFS. The CDR3 bases are TGTGCCAGCAGGCCGGGACTCCAAGCCACTGAAGCTTTCTCT. This chain connects TRBV6-1 to TRBJ1-1; TRBD1 might be the D (5 bases). CDR1 is MNHNS and CDR2 is SASEGT in the germline V gene. Trimming removed 6 bases at V and 4 bases at J, with 15 bases between. This CDR3 has 14 amino acids.

This clone counts as medium-sized. The chain joins TRBV19 to TRBJ2-7; 11 nucleotides agree with TRBD2. The germline gives CDR1 LNHDA, CDR2 SQIVND (reference sequence). The CDR3 is 13 amino acids. The V segment lost 5 bases and the J segment 6 bases; nucleotides outside the gene matches: 3. CDR3 DNA: TGTGCCAGTAGTCAGGGGACTAGCGGCGAGCAGTACTTC. Translation gives CASSQGTSGEQYF.

Comment on this clone: Its ends do not fully match the called genes, so a read error is possible. V usage is TRBV25-1 and J usage is TRBJ1-1; D remains unclear. Germline V gene lookup returns CDR1 MGHDK and CDR2 SYGVNS. The CDR3 extends over 15 amino acids. This chain's CDR3 is CPSSESVIGSTEAFF. For the CDR3, the DNA is TGTCCCAGCAGTGAATCTGTGATTGGGAGCACTGAAGCTTTCTTT.

This clone rates as medium-sized (0.01 to 0.1%). This chain connects TRBV6-4 to TRBJ2-1; TRBD2 matches 7 bases. V lost 2 bases to trimming and J lost 9 bases; unmatched junction nucleotides: 7. Germline CDR1 reads MRHNA; CDR2 reads SNTAGT. The CDR3 is 14 residues long. The CDR3 DNA follows: TGTGCCAGCAGTGACGGGGCGGGCGGGAGTGAGCAGTTCTTC. Translating gives CASSDGAGGSEQFF.

Comment on this clone: Relative to the germline gene, one junction end is altered; a read error may explain this. CDR3 amino acids: CDSVPDRREIYEQYF. For the CDR3, the DNA is TGTGACAGCGTACCCGACCGACGGGAAATCTACGAGCAGTACTTC. This chain links TRBV2 with TRBJ2-7; perhaps TRBD2 as D (5 bases). CDR1 and CDR2 (germline): SNHLY, FYNNEI. The CDR3 runs 15 residues.

The chain couples TRBV6-1 to TRBJ1-2; the match to TRBD1 covers 9 bases. The CDR3 is 14 residues long. Germline V gene lookup returns CDR1 MNHNS and CDR2 SASEGT. V trimming: 10 bases; J trimming: 5 bases; junction bases outside the gene matches: 11. CDR3 region: CATRRGQGDYGYTF. Written as DNA, the CDR3 is TGTGCCACCAGAAGGGGACAGGGAGATTATGGCTACACCTTC.

This clone has at least ten counts. The gene calls are TRBV20-1 and TRBJ2-1; D is possibly TRBD2 (6 bases). Germline V gene lookup returns CDR1 DFQATT and CDR2 SNEGSKA (reference sequence). This CDR3 comprises 15 residues. With 0 bases removed from V and 5 bases from J, the gap between germline ends came to 14 bases. The chain's CDR3 is CSARDSLRENNEQFF. The DNA for the CDR3 is TGCAGTGCTAGAGATTCGCTCCGGGAGAACAATGAGCAGTTCTTC.

This clone was found a few times. One end of the junction does not line up with germline, which may come from a read error. The rearrangement uses TRBV12-3 or TRBV12-4 and TRBJ2-7; D not certain. The CDR3 spans 13 residues. CDR3: CASSLGPLSEQYF. CDR3 nucleotides: TGTGCCAGCAGCTTAGGACCGCTTAGCGAGCAGTACTTC.

The chain combines TRBV30 with TRBJ1-2, with D unresolved. Germline CDR1 and CDR2: GTSNPN and SVGIG (reference sequence). There are 12 residues in the CDR3. V was pared by 0 bases and J by 3 bases, with 5 bases between. In DNA form, the CDR3 reads TGTGCCTGGAGTGTTATAGACTATGGCTACACCTTC. Amino acids: CAWSVIDYGYTF.

For this clone: An end of the junction does not agree with germline; a read error may underlie this. Other DNA sequences from this sample encode an identical CDR3 as well. The rearrangement uses TRBV6-1 and TRBJ2-3; 8 bases match TRBD2. CDR1 is MNHNS and CDR2 is SASEGT in the germline V gene. This CDR3 contains 16 residues. CDR3 DNA sequence: TGTGCCAGCAGCTCCGGGGTAGCGGGGACCACAGATACCCAGTATTTT. Residues: CASSSGVAGTTDTQYF.

The J gene is TRBJ1-1, the V gene TRBV5-1; TRBD1 might be the D (5 bases). This CDR3 is 14 amino acids long. CDR1 is SGHRS, CDR2 YFSETQ, per germline. V shed 1 base and J shed 7 bases, with 14 bases lying between them. The CDR3 bases are TGCGCCAGCAGCTTGTCCGGGGGTTATTATGAAGCTTTCTTT. It translates to CASSLSGGYYEAFF.

In its sample, this clone is medium-sized. This chain joins TRBV5-1 and TRBJ1-1; maybe TRBD1 (5 bases). With 7 bases removed from V and 0 bases from J, the gap between germline ends came to 10 bases. Per the germline V gene, CDR1 is SGHRS and CDR2 is YFSETQ. The CDR3 runs to 13 residues. The CDR3 sequence is CASQRTLNTEAFF. The CDR3 DNA is TGCGCCAGCCAACGGACATTGAACACTGAAGCTTTCTTT.

On this clone itself: This may be a read error, as it is one base from a much larger clone. Within the sample, other DNA sequences also encode this same CDR3. V and J are TRBV3-1 and TRBJ2-5; D unclear. The CDR3 runs 11 residues. CDR1 is LGHDT and CDR2 is YNNKEL in the germline V gene (reference sequence). CDR3: CASSQGYDQYF. CDR3 bases: TGCGCCAGCAGCCAAGGTTATGACCAGTACTTC.

Within the sample, this clone is medium-sized (0.01 to 0.1%). The V gene is TRBV6-1, the J gene TRBJ1-6; D gene unclear. Germline V gene data show CDR1 as MNHNS and CDR2 as SASEGT. Trimming stripped 7 bases from V and 8 bases from J, with 12 bases between. The length of the CDR3 is 13 residues. CDR3: CASMRELDSPLHF. The CDR3 DNA follows: TGTGCCAGCATGAGGGAGCTGGATTCACCCCTCCACTTT.

With respect to this clone: Because the CDR3 is missing its conserved closing phenylalanine or tryptophan, this is likely a read error. This chain uses TRBV19 with TRBJ2-3; D is possibly TRBD1 or TRBD2 (6 bases each). Germline assignment: CDR1 LNHDA and CDR2 SQIVND (reference sequence). The germline V and J ends were trimmed by 0 bases and 0 bases, with 10 bases remaining between them. This CDR3 has 16 residues. The CDR3 DNA reads TGTGCCAGTAGTATAGATAGGGGGGCGAGCACAGATACGCAGTATTCT. Protein sequence: CASSIDRGASTDTQYS.

By its share, this clone is medium-sized. For the CDR3, the DNA is TGTGCCAGCAGGCGTGGGGGGACTCGAAACACCATATATTTT. Its protein is CASRRGGTRNTIYF. V and J are TRBV7-2 and TRBJ1-3; possible D gene TRBD1, 5 bases. V lost 6 bases, J lost 5 bases, and 14 bases lay in between. The CDR3 contains 14 residues. The V gene's germline CDR1 is SGHTA and CDR2 FQGNSA.

This clone was seen ten or more times. This chain connects TRBV2 to TRBJ2-5; 7 bases are a match to TRBD1. Germline CDR1 and CDR2: SNHLY and FYNNEI. J gave up 2 bases and V 3 bases, and 6 bases lay outside the gene matches. There are 15 residues in the CDR3. The CDR3 nucleotides are TGTGCCAGCAGTGATGGACAGGCAAAGCAAGAGACCCAGTACTTC. Translation gives CASSDGQAKQETQYF.

V and J are TRBV6-2 or TRBV6-3 and TRBJ2-6; maybe TRBD1 (6 bases). Per the germline V gene, CDR1 is MNHEY and CDR2 is SVGEGT. The CDR3 contains 15 residues. Trimming removed 4 bases at V and 0 bases at J, with 7 bases between. The CDR3 bases are TGTGCCAGCAGTTCGGACAGCTCTGGGGCCAACGTCCTGACTTTC. Translation: CASSSDSSGANVLTF.